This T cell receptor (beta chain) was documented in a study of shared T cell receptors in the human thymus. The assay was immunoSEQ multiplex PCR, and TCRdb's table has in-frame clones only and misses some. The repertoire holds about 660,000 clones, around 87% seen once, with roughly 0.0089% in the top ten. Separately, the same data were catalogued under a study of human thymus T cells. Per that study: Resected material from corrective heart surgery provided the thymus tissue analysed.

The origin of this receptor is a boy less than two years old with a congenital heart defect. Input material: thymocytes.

The CDR3 protein is CASSELGRPGLRRNQPQHF. The CDR3, as DNA: TGTGCCAGCAGTGAACTTGGCAGGCCGGGACTAAGAAGGAATCAGCCCCAGCATTTT. The V gene is TRBV28, the J gene TRBJ1-5; a possible D gene is TRBD1 (5 bases). CDR3 length equals 19 residues. The V end was cut by 5 bases, the J end by 4 bases, with 27 bases between. The germline V gene encodes CDR1 MDHEN and CDR2 SYDVKM.